This T cell receptor beta chain stems from a study of blood T cell repertoires in COVID-19. Overall study context: Spain, Italy and the United States supplied samples that represented acute and convalescent COVID-19. Sample material is recorded as cDNA or gDNA derived from T cells, B-cell-depleted T cells, or PBMCs.

This CDR3 spans 14 amino acids. Germline CDR1 is SEHNR and CDR2 is FQNEAQ (reference sequence). The germline V and J ends were trimmed by 5 bases and 8 bases, with 16 bases remaining between them. Repertoires were generated with immunoSEQ multiplex PCR, while TCRdb's copy carries only in-frame clones and drops some. The sample includes 150,000 to 200,000 clones, roughly nine tenths of them seen just once. The sample taken for sequencing was peripheral blood. The V and J genes are TRBV7-9 and TRBJ2-1, with D possibly being TRBD2 (6 bases). The TCR was taken from a man younger than 30 with acute or convalescent COVID-19. CDR3 DNA: TGTGCCAGCAGCGCCCCGACTAGGAAGGATGAGCAGTTCTTC. Its protein is CASSAPTRKDEQFF.